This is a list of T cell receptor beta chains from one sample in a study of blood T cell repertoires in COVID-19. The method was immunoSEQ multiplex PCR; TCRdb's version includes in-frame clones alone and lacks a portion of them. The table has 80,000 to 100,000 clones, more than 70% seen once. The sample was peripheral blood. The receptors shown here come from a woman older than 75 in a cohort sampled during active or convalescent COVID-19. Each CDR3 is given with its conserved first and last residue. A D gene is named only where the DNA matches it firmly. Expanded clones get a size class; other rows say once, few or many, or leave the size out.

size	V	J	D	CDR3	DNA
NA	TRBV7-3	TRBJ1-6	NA	CASSSDNSYNSPLHF	TGTGCCAGCAGCTCCGACAACTCCTATAATTCACCCCTCCACTTT
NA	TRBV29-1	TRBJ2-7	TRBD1	CSVEGQGPEQYF	TGCAGCGTTGAGGGACAGGGGCCCGAGCAGTACTTC
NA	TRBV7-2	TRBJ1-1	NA	CASSLPQLRGNTEAFF	TGTGCCAGCAGCTTACCACAGCTTCGGGGGAACACTGAAGCTTTCTTT
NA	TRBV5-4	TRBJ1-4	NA	CASSYGGHQEKLFF	TGTGCCAGCAGCTATGGTGGACATCAGGAAAAACTGTTTTTT
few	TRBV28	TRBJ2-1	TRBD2	CASSLSLLGGSSYNEQFF	TGTGCCAGCAGTCTATCCTTGCTCGGCGGGAGCTCCTACAATGAGCAGTTCTTC
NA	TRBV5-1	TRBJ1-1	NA	CASRPGENTEAFF	TGCGCCAGCAGGCCAGGGGAAAACACTGAAGCTTTCTTT
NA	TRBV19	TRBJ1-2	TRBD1	CASSTPGTGGGYTF	TGTGCCAGTAGTACTCCCGGGACAGGGGGAGGCTACACCTTC
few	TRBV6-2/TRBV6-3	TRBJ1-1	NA	CASSPGLGRTEAFF	TGTGCCAGCAGCCCCGGCCTAGGAAGGACTGAAGCTTTCTTT
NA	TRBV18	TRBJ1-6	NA	CASSPAGPNSPLHF	TGTGCCAGCTCACCGGCGGGCCCCAATTCACCCCTCCACTTT
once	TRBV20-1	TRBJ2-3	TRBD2	CSASGTGAGTDTQYF	TGCAGTGCTAGTGGGACGGGAGCGGGGACAGATACGCAGTATTTT
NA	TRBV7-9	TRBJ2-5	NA	CASSMGRGANIQETQYF	TGTGCCAGCAGCATGGGTCGGGGGGCCAATATCCAAGAGACCCAGTACTTC
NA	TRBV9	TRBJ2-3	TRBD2	CASSARFGSGDPSTDTQYF	TGTGCCAGCAGCGCCCGGTTCGGTAGCGGGGACCCTAGCACAGATACGCAGTATTTT
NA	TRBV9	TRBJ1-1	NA	CASSKQGLWGATEAFF	TGTGCCAGCAGCAAACAGGGTTTATGGGGAGCCACTGAAGCTTTCTTT
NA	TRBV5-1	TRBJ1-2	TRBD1	CASSMTGDGGYTF	TGCGCCAGCAGCATGACAGGGGACGGGGGCTACACCTTC
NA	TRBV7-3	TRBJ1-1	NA	CASSLGGLSNTEAFF	TGTGCCAGCAGCTTAGGCGGCTTATCCAACACTGAAGCTTTCTTT
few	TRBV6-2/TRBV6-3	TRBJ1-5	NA	CASSPLGLWPQHF	TGTGCCAGCAGTCCCCTGGGCCTTTGGCCCCAGCATTTT
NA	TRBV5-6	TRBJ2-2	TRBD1	CASSFGTGRTGELFF	TGTGCCAGCAGCTTTGGGACAGGGCGGACCGGGGAGCTGTTTTTT
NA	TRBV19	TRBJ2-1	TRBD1	CASSIGLRQGSSSYNEQFF	TGTGCCAGTAGTATAGGGTTGAGACAGGGTTCTTCCTCCTACAATGAGCAGTTCTTC
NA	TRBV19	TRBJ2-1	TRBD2	CASSKGLALYNEQFF	TGTGCCAGTAGTAAGGGACTAGCGCTGTACAATGAGCAGTTCTTC
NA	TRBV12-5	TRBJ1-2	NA	CASGLSLNYGYTF	TGTGCTAGTGGTTTGTCCCTAAACTATGGCTACACCTTC
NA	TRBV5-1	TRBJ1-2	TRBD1	CASSSGQGTNYGYTF	TGCGCCAGCAGCTCGGGACAGGGGACTAACTATGGCTACACCTTC
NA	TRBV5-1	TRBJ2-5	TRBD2	CASSSGTSLDQETQYF	TGCGCCAGCAGCTCCGGGACTAGCTTAGACCAAGAGACCCAGTACTTC
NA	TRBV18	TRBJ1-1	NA	CASSPPRGQQNTEAFF	TGTGCCAGCTCACCACCTAGGGGACAACAGAACACTGAAGCTTTCTTT
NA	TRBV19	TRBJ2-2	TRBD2	CAGRTSGNTGELFF	TGTGCCGGCCGCACTAGCGGCAACACCGGGGAGCTGTTTTTT
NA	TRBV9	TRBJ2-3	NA	CASSVQTAGRSSTDTQYF	TGTGCCAGCAGCGTCCAAACGGCGGGACGGTCTAGCACAGATACGCAGTATTTT
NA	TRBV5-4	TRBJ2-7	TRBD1	CASSWGTGDYSYEQYF	TGTGCCAGCAGCTGGGGGACAGGGGATTACTCCTACGAGCAGTACTTC
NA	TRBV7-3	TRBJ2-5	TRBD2	CASSQGLAGRETQYF	TGTGCCAGCAGCCAGGGACTAGCGGGCCGAGAGACCCAGTACTTC
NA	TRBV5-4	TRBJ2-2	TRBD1	CASSAGQGDTGELFF	TGTGCCAGCAGCGCTGGACAGGGTGACACCGGGGAGCTGTTTTTT
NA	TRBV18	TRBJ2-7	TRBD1	CASSPDREMSF	TGTGCCAGCTCACCGGACAGGGAGATGTCCTTC
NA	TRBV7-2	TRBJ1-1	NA	CASSFRSGGTEAFF	TGTGCCAGCAGCTTTAGGAGCGGGGGCACTGAAGCTTTCTTT
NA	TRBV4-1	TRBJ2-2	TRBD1	CASSRGASGGHGELFF	TGCGCCAGCAGCCGCGGAGCCTCAGGGGGCCACGGGGAGCTGTTTTTT
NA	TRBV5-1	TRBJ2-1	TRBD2	CASGTSGRQNEQFF	TGCGCCAGCGGGACTAGCGGGAGACAAAATGAGCAGTTCTTC
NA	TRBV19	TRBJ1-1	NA	CASSLSDLNTEAFF	TGTGCCAGTAGTCTTAGCGACCTGAACACTGAAGCTTTCTTT
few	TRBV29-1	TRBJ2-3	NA	CSVDFRRDSTDTQYF	TGCAGCGTTGACTTTAGGCGGGATAGCACAGATACGCAGTATTTT
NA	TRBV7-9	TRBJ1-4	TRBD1	CASSKASGQGGEKLFF	TGTGCCAGCAGCAAAGCATCGGGACAGGGGGGTGAAAAACTGTTTTTT
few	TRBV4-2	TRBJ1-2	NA	CASSHRGPSNYGYTF	TGTGCCAGCAGCCATCGGGGTCCTTCTAACTATGGCTACACCTTC
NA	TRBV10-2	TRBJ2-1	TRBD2	CASSERLAGEGNEQFF	TGCGCCAGCAGTGAGAGACTAGCGGGAGAGGGCAATGAGCAGTTCTTC
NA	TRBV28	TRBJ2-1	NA	CASSPPDSSYNEQFF	TGTGCCAGCAGTCCCCCGGACAGTTCCTACAATGAGCAGTTCTTC
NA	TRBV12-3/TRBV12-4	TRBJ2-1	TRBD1	CASSLTGVNEQFF	TGTGCCAGCAGTTTGACAGGGGTTAATGAGCAGTTCTTC
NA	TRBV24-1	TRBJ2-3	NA	CASQLSYGDTQYF	TGTGCCAGCCAACTCAGCTACGGGGATACGCAGTATTTT
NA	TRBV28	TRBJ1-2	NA	CASSSTQHGYTF	TGTGCCAGCAGTTCCACTCAACATGGCTACACCTTC
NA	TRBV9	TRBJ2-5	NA	CASSGPRAETQYF	TGTGCCAGCAGCGGACCCAGGGCTGAGACCCAGTACTTC
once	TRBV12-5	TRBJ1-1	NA	CASGLVRGFGTEAFF	TGTGCTAGTGGTTTGGTACGGGGATTCGGCACTGAAGCTTTCTTT
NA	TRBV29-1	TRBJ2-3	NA	CSVEVWQGLSTDTQYF	TGCAGCGTTGAAGTATGGCAGGGGCTTAGCACAGATACGCAGTATTTT
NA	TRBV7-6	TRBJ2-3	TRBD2	CASSLRYGSGLAGNSTDTQYF	TGTGCCAGCAGCTTGCGTTACGGCTCCGGACTAGCGGGGAATAGCACAGATACGCAGTATTTT
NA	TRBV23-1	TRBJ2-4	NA	CASSPRLAKNIQYF	TGCGCCAGCAGTCCCCGTCTAGCCAAAAACATTCAGTACTTC
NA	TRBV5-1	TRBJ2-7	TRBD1	CASSLGGVGGGYEQYF	TGCGCCAGCAGCTTGGGGGGTGTAGGGGGCGGCTACGAGCAGTACTTC
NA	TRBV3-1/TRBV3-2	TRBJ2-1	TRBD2	CASSQASTSGSVKFF	TGTGCCAGCAGCCAAGCTAGTACTAGCGGGAGTGTGAAGTTCTTC